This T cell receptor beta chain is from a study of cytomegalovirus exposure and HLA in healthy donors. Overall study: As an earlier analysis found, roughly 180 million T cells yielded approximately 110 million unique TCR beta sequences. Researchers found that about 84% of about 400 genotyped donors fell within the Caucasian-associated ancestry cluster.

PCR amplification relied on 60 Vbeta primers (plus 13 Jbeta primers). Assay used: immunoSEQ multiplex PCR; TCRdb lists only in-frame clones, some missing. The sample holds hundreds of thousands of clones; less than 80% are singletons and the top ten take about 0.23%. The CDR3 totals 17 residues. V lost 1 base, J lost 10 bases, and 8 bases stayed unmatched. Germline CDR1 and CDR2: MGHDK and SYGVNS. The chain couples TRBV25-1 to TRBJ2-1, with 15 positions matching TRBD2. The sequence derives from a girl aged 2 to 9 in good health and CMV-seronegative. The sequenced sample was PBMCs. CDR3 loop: CASSESGLAGGLREQFF. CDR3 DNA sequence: TGTGCCAGCAGTGAATCCGGACTAGCGGGAGGGCTGCGGGAGCAGTTCTTC.